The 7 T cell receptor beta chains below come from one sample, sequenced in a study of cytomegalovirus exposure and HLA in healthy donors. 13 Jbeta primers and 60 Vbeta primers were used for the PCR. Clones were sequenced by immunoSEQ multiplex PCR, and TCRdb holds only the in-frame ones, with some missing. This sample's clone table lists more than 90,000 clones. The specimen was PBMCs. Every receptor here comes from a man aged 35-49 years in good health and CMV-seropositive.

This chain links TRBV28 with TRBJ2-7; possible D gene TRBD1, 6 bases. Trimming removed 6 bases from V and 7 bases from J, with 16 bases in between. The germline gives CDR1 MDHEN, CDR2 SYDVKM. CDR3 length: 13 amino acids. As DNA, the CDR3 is TGTGCCAGCAGGCTTCAGGGGCCGGGGGAGCAGTACTTC. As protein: CASRLQGPGEQYF.

The CDR3 spells CASSQGAAPGNTIYF. The CDR3 DNA reads TGTGCCAGCAGCCAAGGTGCGGCACCTGGAAACACCATATATTTT. The chain uses TRBV14 and TRBJ1-3; D is undetermined. Trimming removed 1 base at V and 2 bases at J, with 9 bases between. Germline V CDR1 and CDR2: SGHDN, FVKESK. The CDR3 extends over 15 amino acids.

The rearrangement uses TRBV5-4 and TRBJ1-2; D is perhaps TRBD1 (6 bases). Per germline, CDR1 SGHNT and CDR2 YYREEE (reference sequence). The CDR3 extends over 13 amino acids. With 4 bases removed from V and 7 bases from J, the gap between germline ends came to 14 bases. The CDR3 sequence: CASSLQTGLGYTF. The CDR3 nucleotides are TGTGCCAGCAGCCTGCAAACAGGGCTTGGCTACACCTTC. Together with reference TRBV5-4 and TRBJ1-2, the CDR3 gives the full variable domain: ETGVTQSPTHLIKTRGQQVTLRCSSQSGHNTVSWYQQALGQGPQFIFQYYREEENGRGNFPPRFSGLQFPNYSSELNVNALELDDSALYLCASSLQTGLGYTFGSGTRLTVV.

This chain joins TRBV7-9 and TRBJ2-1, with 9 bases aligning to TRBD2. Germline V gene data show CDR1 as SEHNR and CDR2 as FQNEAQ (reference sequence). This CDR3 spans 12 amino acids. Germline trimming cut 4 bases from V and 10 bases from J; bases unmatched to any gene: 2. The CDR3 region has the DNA TGTGCCAGCAGCTCCGGGACTAGCGAGCAGTTCTTC. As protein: CASSSGTSEQFF.

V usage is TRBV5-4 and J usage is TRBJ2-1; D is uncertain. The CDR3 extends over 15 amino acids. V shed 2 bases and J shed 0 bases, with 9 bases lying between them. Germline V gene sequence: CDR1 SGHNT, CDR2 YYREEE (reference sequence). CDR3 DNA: TGTGCCAGCAGCTTCGACATGAGCTCCTACAATGAGCAGTTCTTC. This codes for CASSFDMSSYNEQFF.

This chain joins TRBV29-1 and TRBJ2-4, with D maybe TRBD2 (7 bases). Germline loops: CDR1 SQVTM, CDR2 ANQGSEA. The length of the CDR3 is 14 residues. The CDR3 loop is CSGGGEGQGNIQYF. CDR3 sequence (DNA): TGCTCCGGGGGCGGGGAGGGCCAAGGAAACATTCAGTACTTC.

DNA of the CDR3: TGTGCCAGCAGCCACGAACGACAGGACCAGGGCTACACCTTC. It specifies CASSHERQDQGYTF. The chain has TRBV9 and TRBJ1-2; a weak D match, TRBD1 (6 bases). V shed 4 bases and J shed 8 bases, with 18 bases lying between them. The CDR3 extends over 14 amino acids. In germline, CDR1 is SGDLS, CDR2 YYNGEE.